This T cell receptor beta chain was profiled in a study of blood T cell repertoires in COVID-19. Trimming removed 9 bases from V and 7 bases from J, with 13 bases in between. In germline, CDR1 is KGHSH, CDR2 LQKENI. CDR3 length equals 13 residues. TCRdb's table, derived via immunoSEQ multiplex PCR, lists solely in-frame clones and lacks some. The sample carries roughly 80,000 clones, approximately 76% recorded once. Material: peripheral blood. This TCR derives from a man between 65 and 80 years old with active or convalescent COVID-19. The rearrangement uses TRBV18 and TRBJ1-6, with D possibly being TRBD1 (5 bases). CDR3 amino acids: CASRQSMNSPLHF. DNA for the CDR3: TGTGCCAGTCGACAGTCGATGAATTCACCCCTCCACTTT.